The 14 T cell receptor beta chains below were found in one sample sequenced in a study of cytomegalovirus exposure and HLA in healthy donors. The PCR was carried out with 60 Vbeta primers and 13 Jbeta primers. Libraries were prepared by immunoSEQ multiplex PCR; TCRdb keeps only in-frame clonotypes and omits some of them. This sample has 100,000 to 150,000 clones, with 75% to 85% found just once. The specimen was PBMCs. These receptors all stem from a man in his forties in good health and CMV-seronegative.

The table lists this clone with a count of one. The V call is TRBV6-5, the J call TRBJ1-1; unclear D gene. CDR3 length: 12 residues. V lost 6 bases and J lost 6, with 11 bases in between. Germline V gene sequence: CDR1 MNHEY, CDR2 SVGAGI. The chain's CDR3 is CASSTPRAEAFF. CDR3 nucleotides: TGTGCCAGCAGCACGCCGAGGGCTGAAGCTTTCTTT.

This clone was detected only once. The rearrangement joins TRBV2 to TRBJ1-3; maybe TRBD1 (5 bases). CDR1 is SNHLY and CDR2 is FYNNEI in the germline V gene. Trimming removed 4 bases at V and 2 bases at J, with 12 bases between. The CDR3 extends over 15 amino acids. The DNA of the CDR3 is TGTGCCAGCAGTGTCGACAGTCGGACTGGAAACACCATATATTTT. The encoded protein is CASSVDSRTGNTIYF.

V gene TRBV4-1 combines with J gene TRBJ2-7; 9 bases agree with TRBD1. The CDR3 is 15 residues long. J was trimmed by 4 bases and V by 2 bases; bases with no gene match: 6. Germline V lookup: CDR1 MGHRA, CDR2 YSYEKL. For the CDR3, the DNA is TGCGCCAGCAGCCAAAGCCGGGACAGGGTTTACGAGCAGTACTTC. This sequence encodes CASSQSRDRVYEQYF.

The chain uses TRBV5-4 and TRBJ1-6, with D perhaps TRBD1 (5 bases). The CDR3 sequence is 14 residues long. Germline V CDR1 and CDR2: SGHNT, YYREEE (reference sequence). The V and J ends lost 0 bases and 7 bases respectively, with 8 bases between them. The CDR3 loop is CASSLDRLNSPLHF. The CDR3 DNA sequence: TGTGCCAGCAGCTTGGACAGGTTAAATTCACCCCTCCACTTT.

The rearrangement uses TRBV28 and TRBJ2-1; TRBD1 aligns across 8 bases. The CDR3 is 16 amino acids. Trimming cost V 5 bases and J 5 bases; bases outside gene matches: 11. The germline V gene has CDR1 MDHEN and CDR2 SYDVKM. CDR3: CASSAADRGEDNEQFF. The DNA for the CDR3 is TGTGCCAGCAGTGCAGCAGACAGGGGAGAAGACAATGAGCAGTTCTTC.

In its sample, this clone was seen once. The rearrangement links TRBV18 to TRBJ2-1, with 10 nucleotides matching TRBD1. Unmatched junction bases numbered 6, after V lost 6 bases and J lost 1 base. Germline CDR1 KGHSH, CDR2 LQKENI. This CDR3 comprises 16 residues. CDR3 loop: CASSGGTGVSYNEQFF. The CDR3 coding sequence is TGTGCCAGCTCGGGGGGGACAGGGGTGTCCTACAATGAGCAGTTCTTC.

V is TRBV6-5 and J is TRBJ1-3; no firm D call. The V gene lost 2 bases and the J gene lost 0 bases, with 11 bases spanning the gap. This CDR3 spans 16 amino acids. Germline CDR1 and CDR2: MNHEY and SVGAGI. The CDR3 reads CASSYRFPGSGNTIYF. In DNA form, the CDR3 reads TGTGCCAGCAGTTACCGCTTCCCAGGCTCTGGAAACACCATATATTTT.

V and J are TRBV4-3 and TRBJ1-1, with 7 nucleotides matching TRBD1. Germline trimming cut 4 bases from V and 4 bases from J; bases unmatched to any gene: 9. In germline, CDR1 is LGHNA, CDR2 YSLEER. This CDR3 is 15 amino acids long. The CDR3 DNA reads TGCGCCAGCAGCCCGTCCACAGGGGTGGCCACTGAAGCTTTCTTT. The encoded protein is CASSPSTGVATEAFF.

V gene TRBV6-1 combines with J gene TRBJ2-7, with 9 bases fitting TRBD2. The J segment lost 1 base and the V segment lost 5 bases, leaving 6 bases of the junction unmatched. The CDR3 consists of 15 residues. Germline V gives CDR1 MNHNS, CDR2 SASEGT. This chain's CDR3 is CASSKERGASYEQYF. CDR3 bases: TGTGCCAGCAGTAAAGAGCGGGGGGCGTCCTACGAGCAGTACTTC.

The chain recombines TRBV11-2 with TRBJ1-1; D perhaps matches TRBD1 (5 bases). V was clipped by 8 bases and J by 0 bases, with 22 bases between them. Germline loops: CDR1 SGHAT, CDR2 FQNNGV. The CDR3 length is 17 residues. CDR3 sequence: CASSRRSPGLMNTEAFF. The CDR3 DNA is TGTGCCAGCTCACGTAGGTCTCCAGGGTTGATGAACACTGAAGCTTTCTTT.

This clone has only a few counts. The J gene is TRBJ1-5, the V gene TRBV19; TRBD1 aligns across 8 bases. This CDR3 contains 16 residues. Germline V gene lookup returns CDR1 LNHDA and CDR2 SQIVND (reference sequence). Trimming took 2 bases from V and 6 from J; bases not matched to a gene: 9. As DNA, the CDR3 is TGTGCCAGTAGTATAAGGAGCAGGGGGCGCGTTCAGCCCCAGCATTTT. It yields the protein CASSIRSRGRVQPQHF.

The rearrangement uses TRBV7-6 and TRBJ1-3, with D perhaps matching TRBD1 (5 bases). From germline, CDR1 is SGHVS and CDR2 FNYEAQ. V lost 5 bases to trimming and J lost 2 bases, with 13 bases between them. This CDR3 is 15 amino acids long. CDR3 loop: CASSQFPGTGNTIYF. CDR3 nucleotide sequence: TGTGCCAGCAGCCAATTCCCAGGGACTGGAAACACCATATATTTT.

The V call is TRBV29-1, the J call TRBJ2-7; 7 bases are a match to TRBD1. The CDR3 sequence is 13 residues long. In germline, CDR1 is SQVTM, CDR2 ANQGSEA. J was trimmed by 4 bases and V by 6 bases; bases with no gene match: 9. CDR3: CSVVTGSSYEQYF. CDR3 nucleotide sequence: TGCAGCGTGGTGACAGGGTCCTCTTACGAGCAGTACTTC.

J is TRBJ1-1 and V is TRBV15; the D gene is possibly TRBD1 (6 bases). Trimming removed 7 bases at V and 6 bases at J, with 18 bases between. This CDR3 is built from 14 residues. Germline CDR1 is LNHNV and CDR2 is YYDKDF (reference sequence). CDR3 nucleotide sequence: TGTGCCACCAACTCCGACAGGTTCGACGCTGAAGCTTTCTTT. Amino acid sequence: CATNSDRFDAEAFF.